A selection of T cell receptor beta chains follows, all from one sample in a study of regulatory T cells in long-lasting Graves disease. TCRdb reprocessed the multiplex PCR reads with MiXCR, giving one entry per CDR3 protein. The sample carries under 350,000 distinct CDR3 sequences, 20% to 25% recorded once. Sequencing was performed on peripheral blood mononuclear cells (PBMCs), taken when the disease was refractory, from a patient treated with antithyroid drugs. The receptors here all came from a female donor with Graves disease. Each CDR3 is given with its conserved first and last residue. Each record gives: clone size, J gene, V gene, CDR3 length, D gene, CDR3 protein, CDR3 DNA. D genes are given only for firm matches. Clone size is stated in some rows and not others, as once, few, many or a class when expanded.

abundance: .
j_gene: TRBJ2-1
v_gene: TRBV30
len: 13
d_gene: .
CDR3aa: CAWSVSFRNEQFF
CDR3nt: TGTGCCTGGAGTGTAAGTTTCCGCAATGAGCAGTTCTTC

abundance: few
j_gene: TRBJ1-1
v_gene: TRBV29-1
len: 14
d_gene: TRBD1
CDR3aa: CSVTPTGAITEAFF
CDR3nt: TGCAGCGTTACCCCGACAGGGGCGATCACTGAAGCTTTCTTT

abundance: .
j_gene: TRBJ1-3
v_gene: TRBV2
len: 15
d_gene: .
CDR3aa: CASSEFAGIGNTIYF
CDR3nt: TGTGCCAGCAGTGAGTTCGCGGGAATCGGAAACACCATATATTTT

abundance: .
j_gene: TRBJ2-7
v_gene: TRBV5-1
len: 14
d_gene: TRBD1
CDR3aa: CASSWGQGRYEQYF
CDR3nt: TGCGCCAGCAGCTGGGGACAGGGACGCTACGAGCAGTACTTC

abundance: .
j_gene: TRBJ2-2
v_gene: TRBV9
len: 17
d_gene: TRBD1
CDR3aa: CASSVARGQGNTGELFF
CDR3nt: TGTGCCAGCAGCGTAGCTCGAGGACAGGGAAACACCGGGGAGCTGTTTTTT

abundance: .
j_gene: TRBJ1-5
v_gene: TRBV27
len: 16
d_gene: .
CDR3aa: CASSSLRQTPGGPQHF
CDR3nt: TGTGCCAGCAGTTCCCTAAGACAGACACCCGGGGGGCCCCAGCATTTT

abundance: many
j_gene: TRBJ1-5
v_gene: TRBV28
len: 18
d_gene: .
CDR3aa: CASSFVIFGHYSNQPQHF
CDR3nt: TGTGCCAGCAGTTTTGTAATTTTTGGACACTATAGCAATCAGCCCCAGCATTTT

abundance: few
j_gene: TRBJ1-2
v_gene: TRBV6-1
len: 11
d_gene: .
CDR3aa: CASWAGAGYTF
CDR3nt: TGTGCCAGCTGGGCCGGGGCCGGCTACACCTTC

abundance: few
j_gene: TRBJ2-7
v_gene: TRBV20-1
len: 16
d_gene: .
CDR3aa: CSATHRERLRAHEQYF
CDR3nt: TGCAGTGCTACCCACCGGGAGCGACTTAGGGCCCACGAGCAGTACTTC

abundance: few
j_gene: TRBJ2-7
v_gene: TRBV7-2
len: 15
d_gene: TRBD1
CDR3aa: CASSLMGTGAYEQYF
CDR3nt: TGTGCCAGCAGCTTAATGGGGACAGGGGCTTACGAGCAGTACTTC

abundance: .
j_gene: TRBJ2-7
v_gene: TRBV7-2
len: 16
d_gene: TRBD1
CDR3aa: CASSPSTGPLTYEQYF
CDR3nt: TGTGCCAGCAGCCCATCGACAGGGCCCTTAACCTACGAGCAGTACTTC

abundance: many
j_gene: TRBJ1-2
v_gene: TRBV2
len: 13
d_gene: .
CDR3aa: CASSAQINYGYTF
CDR3nt: TGTGCCAGCAGTGCCCAAATAAACTATGGCTACACCTTC

abundance: .
j_gene: TRBJ2-7
v_gene: TRBV29-1
len: 15
d_gene: .
CDR3aa: CSVAGPGQASYEQYF
CDR3nt: TGCAGCGTTGCGGGGCCGGGACAAGCCTCCTACGAGCAGTACTTC

abundance: few
j_gene: TRBJ1-1
v_gene: TRBV7-2
len: 14
d_gene: .
CDR3aa: CASSFLTHNTEAFF
CDR3nt: TGTGCCAGCAGCTTCCTGACCCACAACACTGAAGCTTTCTTT

abundance: .
j_gene: TRBJ2-1
v_gene: TRBV11-2
len: 15
d_gene: .
CDR3aa: CASSLVTGISNEQFF
CDR3nt: TGTGCCAGCAGCTTAGTCACAGGGATCAGCAATGAGCAGTTCTTC

abundance: many
j_gene: TRBJ1-5
v_gene: TRBV12-3/TRBV12-4
len: 13
d_gene: .
CDR3aa: CASSYGQAQPQHF
CDR3nt: TGTGCCAGCAGTTACGGCCAGGCCCAGCCCCAGCATTTT

abundance: .
j_gene: TRBJ2-2
v_gene: TRBV11-2
len: 17
d_gene: TRBD2
CDR3aa: CASSQGLAATNTGELFF
CDR3nt: TGTGCCAGCAGCCAAGGACTAGCGGCAACGAACACCGGGGAGCTGTTTTTT

abundance: few
j_gene: TRBJ1-1
v_gene: TRBV7-3
len: 18
d_gene: TRBD1
CDR3aa: CASSPRDRVGHEDTEAFF
CDR3nt: TGTGCCAGCAGCCCCCGGGACAGGGTGGGGCATGAGGACACTGAAGCTTTCTTT

abundance: few
j_gene: TRBJ2-2
v_gene: TRBV7-2
len: 15
d_gene: TRBD2
CDR3aa: CASSLAGGGAGELFF
CDR3nt: TGTGCCAGCAGCTTAGCGGGGGGGGGTGCCGGGGAGCTGTTTTTT

abundance: few
j_gene: TRBJ2-4
v_gene: TRBV6-2/TRBV6-3
len: 14
d_gene: TRBD2
CDR3aa: CASSPSGLIHIQYF
CDR3nt: TGTGCCAGCAGTCCTAGCGGGCTCATCCACATTCAGTACTTC

abundance: many
j_gene: TRBJ1-1
v_gene: TRBV28
len: 14
d_gene: .
CDR3aa: CASTRMGEDTEAFF
CDR3nt: TGTGCCAGCACCCGAATGGGTGAGGACACTGAAGCTTTCTTT

abundance: .
j_gene: TRBJ1-2
v_gene: TRBV28
len: 14
d_gene: .
CDR3aa: CASSLGGVNYGYTF
CDR3nt: TGTGCCAGCAGCTTAGGTGGGGTTAACTATGGCTACACCTTC

abundance: .
j_gene: TRBJ2-5
v_gene: TRBV6-1
len: 16
d_gene: .
CDR3aa: CASSEGGVPGSETQYF
CDR3nt: TGTGCCAGCAGTGAAGGGGGCGTCCCGGGCTCGGAGACCCAGTACTTC

abundance: once
j_gene: TRBJ2-3
v_gene: TRBV4-3
len: 18
d_gene: .
CDR3aa: CASSQAYGARTSTDTQYF
CDR3nt: TGCGCCAGCAGCCAGGCCTACGGTGCTCGAACTAGCACAGATACGCAGTATTTT

abundance: many
j_gene: TRBJ2-7
v_gene: TRBV20-1
len: 11
d_gene: .
CDR3aa: CSARVSYEQYF
CDR3nt: TGCAGTGCTAGAGTGTCCTACGAGCAGTACTTC

abundance: many
j_gene: TRBJ2-7
v_gene: TRBV12-3/TRBV12-4
len: 11
d_gene: .
CDR3aa: CASSFGNEQYF
CDR3nt: TGTGCCAGCAGTTTTGGAAACGAGCAGTACTTC

abundance: few
j_gene: TRBJ2-1
v_gene: TRBV14
len: 16
d_gene: TRBD2
CDR3aa: CASSPRLAGVSREQFF
CDR3nt: TGTGCCAGCAGCCCACGACTAGCGGGAGTTTCACGTGAGCAGTTCTTC

abundance: many
j_gene: TRBJ2-5
v_gene: TRBV15
len: 15
d_gene: TRBD1
CDR3aa: CATSTDRGPQETQYF
CDR3nt: TGTGCCACCAGCACCGACAGGGGGCCACAAGAGACCCAGTACTTC

abundance: many
j_gene: TRBJ2-7
v_gene: TRBV2
len: 14
d_gene: .
CDR3aa: CASSWRDNSYEQYF
CDR3nt: TGTGCCAGCAGTTGGCGGGACAACTCCTACGAGCAGTACTTC

abundance: few
j_gene: TRBJ2-6
v_gene: TRBV10-2
len: 14
d_gene: .
CDR3aa: CASRPFSGANVLTF
CDR3nt: TGCGCCAGCAGACCCTTTTCTGGGGCCAACGTCCTGACTTTC

abundance: .
j_gene: TRBJ1-5
v_gene: TRBV20-1
len: 17
d_gene: .
CDR3aa: CSANTGKLGSSNQPQHF
CDR3nt: TGCAGTGCTAACACAGGGAAGCTAGGTAGTAGCAATCAGCCCCAGCATTTT

abundance: many
j_gene: TRBJ2-2
v_gene: TRBV6-1
len: 13
d_gene: .
CDR3aa: CASRSPFTGELFF
CDR3nt: TGTGCCAGCAGGTCTCCCTTCACCGGGGAGCTGTTTTTT

abundance: many
j_gene: TRBJ1-1
v_gene: TRBV11-2
len: 15
d_gene: .
CDR3aa: CASSSYRDMNTEAFF
CDR3nt: TGTGCCAGCAGCTCATACAGGGATATGAACACTGAAGCTTTCTTT

abundance: .
j_gene: TRBJ2-7
v_gene: TRBV5-1
len: 14
d_gene: TRBD2
CDR3aa: CASSTTSDSYEQYF
CDR3nt: TGCGCCAGCAGCACCACTAGCGACTCCTACGAGCAGTACTTC

abundance: many
j_gene: TRBJ2-7
v_gene: TRBV7-3
len: 14
d_gene: .
CDR3aa: CASSSGPPPYEQYF
CDR3nt: TGTGCCAGCAGCTCGGGGCCTCCCCCCTACGAGCAGTACTTC

abundance: .
j_gene: TRBJ2-7
v_gene: TRBV20-1
len: 11
d_gene: .
CDR3aa: CSAIFSYEQYF
CDR3nt: TGCAGTGCTATTTTCAGCTACGAGCAGTACTTC

abundance: few
j_gene: TRBJ2-5
v_gene: TRBV18
len: 16
d_gene: TRBD1
CDR3aa: CASSRSGGLGGETQYF
CDR3nt: TGTGCCAGCTCACGGTCAGGGGGCCTAGGTGGAGAGACCCAGTACTTC

abundance: many
j_gene: TRBJ1-1
v_gene: TRBV3-2
len: 15
d_gene: .
CDR3aa: CASSQVIVRDTEAFF
CDR3nt: TGTGCCAGCAGCCAAGTAATTGTGCGAGACACTGAAGCTTTCTTT

abundance: .
j_gene: TRBJ2-2
v_gene: TRBV20-1
len: 12
d_gene: .
CDR3aa: CSASSSAGELFF
CDR3nt: TGCAGTGCTAGCTCTAGCGCCGGGGAGCTGTTTTTT

abundance: .
j_gene: TRBJ2-4
v_gene: TRBV14
len: 15
d_gene: TRBD1
CDR3aa: CASSQGTGYRNIQYF
CDR3nt: TGTGCCAGCAGCCAGGGGACAGGGTACAGAAACATTCAGTACTTC

abundance: .
j_gene: TRBJ2-1
v_gene: TRBV19
len: 17
d_gene: TRBD2
CDR3aa: CASSIELAGLPRDEQFF
CDR3nt: TGTGCCAGTAGTATAGAACTAGCGGGCCTCCCCCGCGATGAGCAGTTCTTC

abundance: many
j_gene: TRBJ1-4
v_gene: TRBV7-2
len: 17
d_gene: .
CDR3aa: CASSSGVEWGTNEKLFF
CDR3nt: TGTGCCAGCAGCTCAGGGGTGGAATGGGGGACTAATGAAAAACTGTTTTTT

abundance: many
j_gene: TRBJ2-1
v_gene: TRBV11-2
len: 16
d_gene: .
CDR3aa: CASSQLGTGSYNEQFF
CDR3nt: TGTGCCAGCAGCCAACTAGGGACGGGCTCCTACAATGAGCAGTTCTTC

abundance: many
j_gene: TRBJ2-7
v_gene: TRBV11-2
len: 14
d_gene: .
CDR3aa: CASSLLGPYYEQYF
CDR3nt: TGTGCCAGCAGCCTCCTAGGGCCTTACTACGAGCAGTACTTC